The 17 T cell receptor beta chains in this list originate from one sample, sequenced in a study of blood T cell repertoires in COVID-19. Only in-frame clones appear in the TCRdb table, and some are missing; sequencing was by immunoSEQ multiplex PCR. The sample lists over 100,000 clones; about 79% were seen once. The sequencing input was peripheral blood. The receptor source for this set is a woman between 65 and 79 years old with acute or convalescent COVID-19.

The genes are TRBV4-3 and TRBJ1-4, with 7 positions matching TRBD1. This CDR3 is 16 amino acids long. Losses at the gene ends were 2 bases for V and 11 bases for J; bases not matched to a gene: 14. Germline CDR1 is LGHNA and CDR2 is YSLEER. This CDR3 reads CASSQNEGAAREKLFF. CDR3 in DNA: TGCGCCAGCAGCCAAAATGAGGGGGCGGCCCGCGAGAAACTGTTTTTT.

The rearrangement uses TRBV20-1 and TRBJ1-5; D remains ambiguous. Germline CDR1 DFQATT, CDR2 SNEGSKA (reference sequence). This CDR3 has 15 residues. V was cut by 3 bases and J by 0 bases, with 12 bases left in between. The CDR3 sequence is CSASTGPYSNQPQHF. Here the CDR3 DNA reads TGCAGTGCTAGTACTGGGCCTTATAGCAATCAGCCCCAGCATTTT.

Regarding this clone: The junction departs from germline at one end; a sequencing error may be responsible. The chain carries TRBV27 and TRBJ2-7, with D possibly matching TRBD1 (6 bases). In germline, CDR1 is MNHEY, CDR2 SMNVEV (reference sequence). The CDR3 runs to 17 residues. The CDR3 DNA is TGTGCCAGCACTTTACGGAAGGACCGGGACACCAGCTACGAGCAGTACTTC. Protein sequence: CASTLRKDRDTSYEQYF.

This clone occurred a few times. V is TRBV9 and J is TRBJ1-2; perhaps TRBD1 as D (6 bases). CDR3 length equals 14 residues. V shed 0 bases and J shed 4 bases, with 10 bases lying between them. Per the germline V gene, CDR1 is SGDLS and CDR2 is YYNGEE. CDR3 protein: CASSVGGRLYGYTF. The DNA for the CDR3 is TGTGCCAGCAGCGTAGGGGGGCGCCTCTATGGCTACACCTTC.

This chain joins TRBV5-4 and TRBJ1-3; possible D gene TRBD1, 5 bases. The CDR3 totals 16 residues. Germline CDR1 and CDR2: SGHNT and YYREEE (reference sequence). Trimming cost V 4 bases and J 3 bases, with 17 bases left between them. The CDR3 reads CASSPDRSLIGNTIYF. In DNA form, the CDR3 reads TGTGCCAGCAGCCCCGACAGAAGTCTAATTGGAAACACCATATATTTT.

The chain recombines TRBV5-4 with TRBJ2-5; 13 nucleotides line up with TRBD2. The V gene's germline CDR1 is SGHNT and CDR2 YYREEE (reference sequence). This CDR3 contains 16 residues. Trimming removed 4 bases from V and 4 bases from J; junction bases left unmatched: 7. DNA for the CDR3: TGTGCCAGCAGCACCGGACTAGCGGGGGCTGGAGAGACCCAGTACTTC. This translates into CASSTGLAGAGETQYF. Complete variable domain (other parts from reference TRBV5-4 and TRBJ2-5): ETGVTQSPTHLIKTRGQQVTLRCSSQSGHNTVSWYQQALGQGPQFIFQYYREEENGRGNFPPRFSGLQFPNYSSELNVNALELDDSALYLCASSTGLAGAGETQYFGPGTRLLVL.

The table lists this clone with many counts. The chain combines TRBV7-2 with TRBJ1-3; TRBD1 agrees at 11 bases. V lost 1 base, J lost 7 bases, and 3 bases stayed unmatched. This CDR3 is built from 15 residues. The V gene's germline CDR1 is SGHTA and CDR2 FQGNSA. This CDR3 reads CASSLGGTGGNTIYF. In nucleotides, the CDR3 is TGTGCCAGCAGCTTAGGGGGGACAGGGGGGAACACCATATATTTT.

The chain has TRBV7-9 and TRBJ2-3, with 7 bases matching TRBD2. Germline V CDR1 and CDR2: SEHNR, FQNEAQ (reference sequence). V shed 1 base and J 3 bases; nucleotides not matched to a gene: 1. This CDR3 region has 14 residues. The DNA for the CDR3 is TGTGCCAGCAGCTTAGACGGGGGGACAGATACGCAGTATTTT. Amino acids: CASSLDGGTDTQYF.

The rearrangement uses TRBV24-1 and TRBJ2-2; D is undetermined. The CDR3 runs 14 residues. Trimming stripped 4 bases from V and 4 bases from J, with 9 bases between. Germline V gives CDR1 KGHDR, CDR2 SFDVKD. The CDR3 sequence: CATSDPTRTGELFF. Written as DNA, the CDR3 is TGTGCCACCAGTGACCCGACTCGCACCGGGGAGCTGTTTTTT.

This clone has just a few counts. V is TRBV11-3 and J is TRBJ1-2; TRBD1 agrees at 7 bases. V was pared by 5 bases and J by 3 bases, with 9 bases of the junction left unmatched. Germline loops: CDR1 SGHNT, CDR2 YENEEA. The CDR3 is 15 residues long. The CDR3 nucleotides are TGTGCCAGCAGCAATAGACAGGGAACTCACTATGGCTACACCTTC. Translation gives CASSNRQGTHYGYTF.

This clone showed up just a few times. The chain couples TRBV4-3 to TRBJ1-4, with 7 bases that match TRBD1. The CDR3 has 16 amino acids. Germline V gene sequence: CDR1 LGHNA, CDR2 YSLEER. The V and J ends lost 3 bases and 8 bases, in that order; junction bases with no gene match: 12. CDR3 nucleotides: TGCGCCAGCAGCCAGGAATACACCAGGGGGAAAGAAAAACTGTTTTTT. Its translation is CASSQEYTRGKEKLFF.

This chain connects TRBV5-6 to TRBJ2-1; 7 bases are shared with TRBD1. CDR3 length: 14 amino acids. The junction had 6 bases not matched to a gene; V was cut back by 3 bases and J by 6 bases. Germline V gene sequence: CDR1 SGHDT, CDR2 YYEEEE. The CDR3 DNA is TGTGCCAGCAGCTATGATCCAGGGGGCAATGAGCAGTTCTTC. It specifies CASSYDPGGNEQFF.

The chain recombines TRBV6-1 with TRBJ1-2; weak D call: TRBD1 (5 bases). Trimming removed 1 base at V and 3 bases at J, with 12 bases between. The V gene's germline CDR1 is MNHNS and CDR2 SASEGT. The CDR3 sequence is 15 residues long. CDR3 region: CASSEGVGRYYGYTF. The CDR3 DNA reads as TGTGCCAGCAGTGAAGGGGTGGGGCGCTACTATGGCTACACCTTC.

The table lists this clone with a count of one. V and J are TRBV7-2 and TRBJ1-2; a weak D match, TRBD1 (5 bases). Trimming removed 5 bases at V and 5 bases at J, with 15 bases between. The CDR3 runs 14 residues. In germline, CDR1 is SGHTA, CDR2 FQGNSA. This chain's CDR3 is CASSPYRGMYGYTF. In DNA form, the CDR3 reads TGTGCCAGCAGCCCTTACCGGGGGATGTATGGCTACACCTTC. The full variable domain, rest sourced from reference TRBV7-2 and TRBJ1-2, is GAGVSQSPSNKVTEKGKDVELRCDPISGHTALYWYRQSLGQGLEFLIYFQGNSAPDKSGLPSDRFSAERTGGSVSTLTIQRTQQEDSAVYLCASSPYRGMYGYTFGSGTRLTVV.

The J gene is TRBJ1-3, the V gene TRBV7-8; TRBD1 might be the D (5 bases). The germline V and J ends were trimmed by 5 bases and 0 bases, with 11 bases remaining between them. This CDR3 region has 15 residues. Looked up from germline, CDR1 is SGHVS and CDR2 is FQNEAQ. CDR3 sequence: CASSPRGGSGNTIYF. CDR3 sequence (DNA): TGTGCCAGCAGCCCACGCGGGGGCTCTGGAAACACCATATATTTT.

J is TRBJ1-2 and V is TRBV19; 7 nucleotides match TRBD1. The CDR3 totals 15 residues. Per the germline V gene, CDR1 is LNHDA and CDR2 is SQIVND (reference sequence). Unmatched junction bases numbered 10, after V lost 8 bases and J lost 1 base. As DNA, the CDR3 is TGTGCCAGTGGGAAGGGACAGATAGGTAACTATGGCTACACCTTC. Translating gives CASGKGQIGNYGYTF.

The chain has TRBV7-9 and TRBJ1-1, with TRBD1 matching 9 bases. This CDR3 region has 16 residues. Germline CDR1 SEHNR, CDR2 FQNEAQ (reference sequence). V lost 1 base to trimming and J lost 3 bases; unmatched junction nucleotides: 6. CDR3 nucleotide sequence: TGTGCCAGCAGCTTAGGGACAGGGGCTTTTTACACTGAAGCTTTCTTT. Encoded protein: CASSLGTGAFYTEAFF. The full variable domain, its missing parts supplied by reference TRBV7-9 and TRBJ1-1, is DTGVSQNPRHKITKRGQNVTFRCDPISEHNRLYWYRQTLGQGPEFLTYFQNEAQLEKSRLLSDRFSAERPKGSFSTLEIQRTEQGDSAMYLCASSLGTGAFYTEAFFGQGTRLTVV.